Each of the 21 T cell receptor beta chains below was sequenced from the same sample in a study of Ad26.COV2.S vaccination and SARS-CoV-2 variants. The treatment is: about 20 received Ad26.COV2.S at low or high dose, single or two shots; several received placebo; per-sample allocation not given. Sampling was done on day 63 after the first vaccine or placebo injection. TCRdb's copy holds only in-frame clones and misses some; the assay was immunoSEQ multiplex PCR. The table has around 300,000 clones, around nine tenths seen once; the top ten hold around a tenth. The material was peripheral blood, obtained in a trial of Ad26.COV2.S vaccine versus placebo. All receptors derive from a person between 18 and 65 years old who received the Ad26.COV2.S COVID-19 vaccine or a placebo.

The chain couples TRBV7-9 to TRBJ2-1, with no clear D. Germline V CDR1 and CDR2: SEHNR, FQNEAQ (reference sequence). Trimming removed 5 bases from V and 9 bases from J, with 8 bases in between. The CDR3 covers 11 residues. Written as DNA, the CDR3 is TGTGCCAGCAGCACTCCGGGTGAGCAGTTCTTC. The encoded protein is CASSTPGEQFF.

The J gene is TRBJ2-3, the V gene TRBV27; weak D call: TRBD1 (5 bases). CDR3 length equals 14 residues. Germline loops: CDR1 MNHEY, CDR2 SMNVEV (reference sequence). Trimming cost V 6 bases and J 2 bases, with 12 bases left between them. In DNA form, the CDR3 reads TGTGCCAGCAGAAGTCCAGGGTTCACAGATACGCAGTATTTT. Translating it yields CASRSPGFTDTQYF.

V usage is TRBV6-2 or TRBV6-3 and J usage is TRBJ2-1; TRBD2 is a possible D gene (6 bases). The V end lost 5 bases, the J end lost 9 bases, and 29 bases lay between the germline ends. This CDR3 comprises 18 residues. Per the germline V gene, CDR1 is MNHEY and CDR2 is SVGEGT. The CDR3 reads CASSPILHSGPPYGEQFF. Here the CDR3 DNA reads TGTGCCAGCAGTCCGATCCTACATAGCGGACCCCCCTACGGTGAGCAGTTCTTC.

The chain links TRBV9 to TRBJ2-2; 7 bases line up with TRBD2. The CDR3 contains 15 residues. Germline CDR1 SGDLS, CDR2 YYNGEE. Trimming removed 4 bases from V and 7 bases from J; junction bases left unmatched: 10. The CDR3 DNA is TGTGCCAGCAGCTTTGGACTCGGGGAGGGCGGGGAGCTGTTTTTT. Protein sequence: CASSFGLGEGGELFF.

Written as DNA, the CDR3 is TGTGCCAGTAGCAGGCAGGCTAGTCAGCCCCAGCATTTT. It specifies CASSRQASQPQHF. The chain couples TRBV19 to TRBJ1-5; D gene ambiguous. The V end lost 6 bases, the J end lost 6 bases, and 12 bases lay between the germline ends. CDR3 length: 13 amino acids. Looked up from germline, CDR1 is LNHDA and CDR2 is SQIVND (reference sequence).

The chain's CDR3 is CASSLGPSEIAYEQYF. The CDR3 nucleotides read TGCGCCAGCAGCCTGGGCCCTAGTGAAATAGCCTACGAGCAGTACTTC. This chain joins TRBV5-1 and TRBJ2-7; the D is unclear. V was clipped by 4 bases and J by 2 bases, with 19 bases between them. Germline CDR1 is SGHRS and CDR2 is YFSETQ. The CDR3 covers 16 residues.

The rearrangement links TRBV6-6 to TRBJ2-7; 10 nucleotides match TRBD2. CDR1 is MNHNY, CDR2 SVGAGI, per germline (reference sequence). V dropped 11 bases and J dropped 3; count of bases not matched to a gene: 4. The CDR3 is 12 residues long. The chain's CDR3 is CAASGRGYEQYF. The CDR3 region has the DNA TGTGCCGCGAGCGGGAGGGGCTACGAGCAGTACTTC.

The table lists this clone with a count of one. The gene calls are TRBV6-6 and TRBJ1-2; 8 nucleotides align to TRBD1. This CDR3 is built from 14 residues. Looked up from germline, CDR1 is MNHNY and CDR2 is SVGAGI (reference sequence). J was trimmed by 7 bases and V by 7 bases; bases with no gene match: 11. DNA of the CDR3: TGTGCCAGCACCTCTCAGGGGGCGGAGGTTGGCTACACCTTC. It codes for CASTSQGAEVGYTF.

The J gene is TRBJ1-2, the V gene TRBV2; 8 nucleotides match TRBD1. CDR3 length: 13 residues. Germline assignment: CDR1 SNHLY and CDR2 FYNNEI. The V and J ends lost 7 bases and 4 bases, in that order; junction bases with no gene match: 5. The chain's CDR3 is CASIADRGYGYTF. The CDR3 nucleotides are TGTGCCAGCATCGCTGACAGGGGCTATGGCTACACCTTC.

The V gene is TRBV12-5, the J gene TRBJ2-1; TRBD2 is a possible D gene (5 bases). This CDR3 region has 15 residues. Germline lookup yields CDR1 LGHNT and CDR2 FRNRAP. The germline V and J ends were trimmed by 5 bases and 2 bases, with 13 bases remaining between them. CDR3 sequence: CASGLTRTPYNEQFF. The CDR3, as DNA: TGTGCTAGTGGTCTAACTAGAACCCCCTACAATGAGCAGTTCTTC.

J is TRBJ1-2 and V is TRBV5-4; no reliable D call. Trimming stripped 0 bases from V and 3 bases from J, with 15 bases between. There are 16 residues in the CDR3. Germline V CDR1 and CDR2: SGHNT, YYREEE (reference sequence). The CDR3 region has the DNA TGTGCCAGCAGCTTGGGGACCGCCCAAGGCGACTATGGCTACACCTTC. It specifies CASSLGTAQGDYGYTF.

This chain uses TRBV19 with TRBJ1-4; maybe TRBD1 (5 bases). CDR3 length: 14 amino acids. Trimming removed 4 bases at V and 5 bases at J, with 11 bases between. Germline CDR1 LNHDA, CDR2 SQIVND (reference sequence). CDR3 amino acids: CASSTAGPNEKLFF. In DNA form, the CDR3 reads TGTGCCAGTAGTACCGCGGGGCCAAATGAAAAACTGTTTTTT. The full variable domain, completed using reference TRBV19 and TRBJ1-4, is DGGITQSPKYLFRKEGQNVTLSCEQNLNHDAMYWYRQDPGQGLRLIYYSQIVNDFQKGDIAEGYSVSREKKESFPLTVTSAQKNPTAFYLCASSTAGPNEKLFFGSGTQLSVL.

V usage is TRBV5-6 and J usage is TRBJ2-2; D unresolved. Trimming pared 0 bases from V and 5 bases from J, leaving 8 bases between. CDR3 length equals 14 residues. The germline gives CDR1 SGHDT, CDR2 YYEEEE. The CDR3 nucleotides are TGTGCCAGCAGCTTGGACTTGTTAACCGGGGAGCTGTTTTTT. This sequence encodes CASSLDLLTGELFF.

The V gene is TRBV7-2, the J gene TRBJ2-5, with TRBD2 identical over 7 bases. CDR1 SGHTA and CDR2 FQGNSA come from the germline V gene. The CDR3 has 15 residues. Trimming at V came to 1 base and at J to 4 bases, leaving 6 bases not matched to a gene. The CDR3 here is CASSLEGGSTETQYF. CDR3 DNA: TGTGCCAGCAGCTTAGAAGGCGGGAGCACAGAGACCCAGTACTTC.

This rearrangement joins TRBV18 to TRBJ2-1; 7 positions match TRBD1. The CDR3 spans 13 residues. Germline-derived CDR1 and CDR2 are KGHSH and LQKENI. Losses at the gene ends were 6 bases for V and 4 bases for J; bases not matched to a gene: 3. CDR3 in DNA: TGTGCCAGCTCGAGGGACAGTTACAATGAGCAGTTCTTC. Protein product: CASSRDSYNEQFF.

This sequence joins TRBV3-1 (or the pseudogene TRBV3-2) and TRBJ1-5; 11 bases match TRBD1. This CDR3 region has 23 residues. Germline V gene sequence: CDR1 LGHDT, CDR2 YNNKEL (reference sequence). V dropped 4 bases and J dropped 0; count of bases not matched to a gene: 23. The CDR3 loop reads CASSPHGGGDRGFHHSSNQPQHF. Written as DNA, the CDR3 is TGTGCCAGCAGCCCCCACGGGGGAGGGGACAGGGGGTTCCACCACTCTAGCAATCAGCCCCAGCATTTT.

The gene calls are TRBV2 and TRBJ2-3; no firm D call. Germline CDR1 SNHLY, CDR2 FYNNEI. V was shortened by 4 bases and J by 11 bases, with 16 bases between the two germline ends. This CDR3 has 13 amino acids. The CDR3 loop reads CASSAGDRTEQYF. As DNA, the CDR3 is TGTGCCAGCAGTGCGGGCGACCGGACGGAGCAGTATTTT.

This chain links TRBV5-1 with TRBJ1-2, with a weak D call TRBD1 (5 bases). Looked up from germline, CDR1 is SGHRS and CDR2 is YFSETQ. The germline V and J ends were trimmed by 5 bases and 3 bases, with 8 bases remaining between them. This CDR3 is 12 amino acids long. For the CDR3, the DNA is TGCGCCAGCAGATCGGGGGACTATGGCTACACCTTC. Its translation: CASRSGDYGYTF.

Details on this clone: It is unclear where the CDR3 begins or ends on the DNA, so no DNA is shown, and the CDR3 is as TCRdb lists it. The chain uses TRBV28 and TRBJ1-3; the tabulated D call, TRBD1, remains unverified against the DNA. Germline-derived CDR1 and CDR2 are MDHEN and SYDVKM. The CDR3 has 15 amino acids, counting both end residues. The CDR3 sequence: CASSSSGQGRNTIYF.

The rearrangement uses TRBV2 and TRBJ1-1; unclear D gene. The CDR3 spans 14 residues. Per germline, CDR1 SNHLY and CDR2 FYNNEI. The germline V and J ends were trimmed by 4 bases and 0 bases, with 9 bases remaining between them. CDR3 nucleotides: TGTGCCAGCAGTGCGAACACTCTGAACACTGAAGCTTTCTTT. This gives the protein CASSANTLNTEAFF.

The chain is built from TRBV6-5 and TRBJ1-2, with D tentatively TRBD1 (5 bases). Germline values: CDR1 MNHEY, CDR2 SVGAGI. The CDR3 consists of 14 residues. The V and J ends lost 5 bases and 4 bases respectively, with 14 bases between them. CDR3 DNA sequence: TGTGCCAGCAGTCGCCTTGTGGGGGGCTATGGCTACACCTTC. It codes for CASSRLVGGYGYTF.